Shown below are 27 T cell receptor beta chains from a single sample sequenced in a study of shared clonotypes between healthy human individuals. TCRdb keeps only in-frame clones here, not all; method: immunoSEQ multiplex PCR. This table holds millions of clones, 85% to 95% found once. In the naive CD8 group, cells lacked CD45RO and were positively selected for CCR7, so terminally differentiated effector memory CD45RA+ cells were left out. The sequencing input was naive CD8+ T cells from PBMCs. The receptors were sampled from a man between 18 and 35 years old in good health. Some clones in this sample may be carry-over from other donors' samples.

The chain joins TRBV7-9 to TRBJ2-6; D remains unclear. The CDR3 is 13 residues long. Trimming stripped 4 bases from V and 11 bases from J, with 12 bases between. Germline CDR1 is SEHNR and CDR2 is FQNEAQ (reference sequence). CDR3 nucleotides: TGTGCCAGCAGCTCCGGGTCCTACTACGTCCTGACTTTC. It specifies CASSSGSYYVLTF.

The rearrangement joins TRBV18 to TRBJ2-6; perhaps TRBD2 as D (6 bases). Germline V gene lookup returns CDR1 KGHSH and CDR2 LQKENI. Trimming stripped 3 bases from V and 11 bases from J, with 17 bases between. This CDR3 contains 15 residues. The CDR3 DNA follows: TGTGCCAGCTCACCTGTTAGCGGACGGGTCTACGTCCTGACTTTC. The encoded protein is CASSPVSGRVYVLTF.

This rearrangement joins TRBV7-2 to TRBJ1-2; D is ambiguous. Trimming removed 3 bases at V and 1 base at J, with 12 bases between. Germline assignment: CDR1 SGHTA and CDR2 FQGNSA. CDR3 length: 15 amino acids. Here the CDR3 DNA reads TGTGCCAGCAGCTTCCGACCGAACCATAACTATGGCTACACCTTC. Translated: CASSFRPNHNYGYTF.

The genes are TRBV7-9 and TRBJ2-6; tentative D call: TRBD2 (5 bases). The V end lost 5 bases, the J end lost 11 bases, and 19 bases lay between the germline ends. Germline loops: CDR1 SEHNR, CDR2 FQNEAQ (reference sequence). The CDR3 is 15 amino acids. The CDR3 loop reads CASSPFIGGPDVLTF. CDR3 sequence (DNA): TGTGCCAGCAGCCCCTTTATCGGCGGGCCCGACGTCCTGACTTTC. Using reference TRBV7-9 and TRBJ2-6 for the parts outside the CDR3, the full variable domain is DTGVSQNPRHKITKRGQNVTFRCDPISEHNRLYWYRQTLGQGPEFLTYFQNEAQLEKSRLLSDRFSAERPKGSFSTLEIQRTEQGDSAMYLCASSPFIGGPDVLTFGAGSRLTVL.

The chain carries TRBV29-1 and TRBJ1-1; 7 bases are shared with TRBD1. Germline lookup yields CDR1 SQVTM and CDR2 ANQGSEA. The CDR3 sequence is 12 residues long. With 7 bases clipped from V and 7 bases from J, the junction kept 9 bases outside the gene matches. Here the CDR3 DNA reads TGCAGCGCCAGCGGGACAGCGATTGAAGCTTTCTTT. Protein sequence: CSASGTAIEAFF.

As to this clone: Other nucleotide sequences in the sample specify the same CDR3. The V gene is TRBV5-6, the J gene TRBJ1-1; no reliable D call. Germline V gives CDR1 SGHDT, CDR2 YYEEEE. This CDR3 region has 11 residues. The V end lost 5 bases, the J end lost 8 bases, and 10 bases lay between the germline ends. The CDR3 sequence: CASSLGNEAFF. CDR3 sequence (DNA): TGTGCCAGCAGTCTAGGGAACGAAGCTTTCTTT.

The chain has TRBV19 and TRBJ1-2, with D uncertain. The CDR3 loop spans 15 amino acids. With 4 bases removed from V and 3 bases from J, the gap between germline ends came to 15 bases. The germline gives CDR1 LNHDA, CDR2 SQIVND (reference sequence). Here the CDR3 reads CASSTSRLVDYGYTF. The DNA of the CDR3 is TGTGCCAGTAGTACCAGCCGCCTTGTGGACTATGGCTACACCTTC. The entire variable domain, with the rest obtained from reference TRBV19 and TRBJ1-2, is as follows: DGGITQSPKYLFRKEGQNVTLSCEQNLNHDAMYWYRQDPGQGLRLIYYSQIVNDFQKGDIAEGYSVSREKKESFPLTVTSAQKNPTAFYLCASSTSRLVDYGYTFGSGTRLTVV.

V usage is TRBV5-6 and J usage is TRBJ2-2; perhaps TRBD1 as D (6 bases). The CDR3 extends over 14 amino acids. The germline V gene encodes CDR1 SGHDT and CDR2 YYEEEE. V gave up 2 bases and J gave up 6 bases, with 11 bases separating them. For the CDR3, the DNA is TGTGCCAGCAGCTTACAGGGCCCGGCCGGGGAGCTGTTTTTT. Translating gives CASSLQGPAGELFF.

V gene TRBV7-6 combines with J gene TRBJ1-1; D possibly corresponds to TRBD1 (6 bases). The CDR3 is made up of 16 amino acids. Trimming shortened V by 0 bases and J by 6 bases, and 17 bases separated the two germline ends. Germline V gene data show CDR1 as SGHVS and CDR2 as FNYEAQ. The CDR3 sequence: CASSLASGRGGAEAFF. CDR3 DNA: TGTGCCAGCAGCTTAGCCTCGGGGAGGGGGGGCGCTGAAGCTTTCTTT.

The gene calls are TRBV10-3 and TRBJ2-3; maybe TRBD1 (5 bases). Trimming removed 0 bases from V and 0 bases from J, with 7 bases in between. This CDR3 contains 15 residues. From germline, CDR1 is ENHRY and CDR2 SYGVKD. CDR3 nucleotide sequence: TGTGCCATCAGTGAGTCAAGACAGAGCACAGATACGCAGTATTTT. It specifies CAISESRQSTDTQYF.

Worth noting for this clone: Other DNA sequences in this specimen translate into the identical CDR3. The rearrangement joins TRBV28 to TRBJ1-2, with D tentatively TRBD1 (5 bases). Trimming stripped 3 bases from V and 5 bases from J, with 10 bases between. The CDR3 has 13 residues. Germline-derived CDR1 and CDR2 are MDHEN and SYDVKM. CDR3 DNA sequence: TGTGCCAGCAGTTTGGGGCAGTTTTATGGCTACACCTTC. It specifies CASSLGQFYGYTF.

The chain recombines TRBV28 with TRBJ1-1, with D tentatively TRBD1 (5 bases). CDR3 length equals 14 residues. CDR1 is MDHEN, CDR2 SYDVKM, per germline. V gave up 9 bases and J gave up 6 bases, with 20 bases separating them. Written as DNA, the CDR3 is TGTGCCAGTCGTCCCACAGGCTCAAGCGCTGAAGCTTTCTTT. Protein: CASRPTGSSAEAFF. The whole variable domain, filled in from reference TRBV28 and TRBJ1-1, reads DVKVTQSSRYLVKRTGEKVFLECVQDMDHENMFWYRQDPGLGLRLIYFSYDVKMKEKGDIPEGYSVSREKKERFSLILESASTNQTSMYLCASRPTGSSAEAFFGQGTRLTVV.

The chain combines TRBV28 with TRBJ2-7, with 10 nucleotides matching TRBD2. This CDR3 region has 17 residues. The V segment lost 5 bases and the J segment 0 bases; nucleotides outside the gene matches: 10. Germline CDR1 and CDR2: MDHEN and SYDVKM. The chain's CDR3 is CASSIPSLAGGSYEQYF. Written as DNA, the CDR3 is TGTGCCAGCAGTATCCCAAGTTTAGCGGGAGGCTCCTACGAGCAGTACTTC. Supplemented by reference TRBV28 and TRBJ2-7, the full variable domain reads DVKVTQSSRYLVKRTGEKVFLECVQDMDHENMFWYRQDPGLGLRLIYFSYDVKMKEKGDIPEGYSVSREKKERFSLILESASTNQTSMYLCASSIPSLAGGSYEQYFGPGTRLTVT.

This clone appeared once. Other DNA sequences in the same sample also yield this CDR3. The chain couples TRBV7-9 to TRBJ2-1, with D possibly TRBD1 on 5 matching bases. V gave up 7 bases and J gave up 7 bases, with 5 bases separating them. Germline V CDR1 and CDR2: SEHNR, FQNEAQ (reference sequence). The CDR3 has 10 residues. The CDR3 DNA reads TGTGCCAGCAAGGGGAATGAGCAGTTCTTC. This sequence encodes CASKGNEQFF.

The V call is TRBV9, the J call TRBJ1-2; 7 nucleotides agree with TRBD1. Looked up from germline, CDR1 is SGDLS and CDR2 is YYNGEE. With 3 bases clipped from V and 7 bases from J, the junction kept 3 bases outside the gene matches. The CDR3 loop spans 12 amino acids. The CDR3 region has the DNA TGTGCCAGCAGCGCCGACAGGGTTGGCTACACCTTC. The encoded protein is CASSADRVGYTF.

The V call is TRBV7-8, the J call TRBJ2-7, with 10 bases matching TRBD1. CDR1 SGHVS and CDR2 FQNEAQ come from the germline V gene. CDR3 size: 17 residues. The V segment lost 5 bases and the J segment 3 bases; nucleotides outside the gene matches: 13. The chain's CDR3 is CASSASSGQGSFYEQYF. In DNA, the CDR3 is TGTGCCAGCAGCGCCAGCTCGGGACAGGGGTCATTCTACGAGCAGTACTTC.

This clone occurred a few times. This same CDR3 is encoded by further DNA sequences in the sample. V gene TRBV27 combines with J gene TRBJ2-2; D unclear. Trimming left V 6 bases short and J 4 bases short, with 3 bases between. CDR1 and CDR2 (germline): MNHEY, SMNVEV (reference sequence). The CDR3 totals 11 residues. The CDR3: CASSFTGELFF. The CDR3 region has the DNA TGTGCCAGCAGCTTCACCGGGGAGCTGTTTTTT.

As concerns this clone: At one boundary the junction diverges from the germline segment, which might be a read error. V is TRBV14 and J is TRBJ2-5, with 10 bases identical to TRBD1. Per germline, CDR1 SGHDN and CDR2 FVKESK. This CDR3 region has 15 residues. The CDR3 DNA reads TGTGCCAGCAGCCAATGGAGGGACAGGGGAGAGGCCCAGTACTTC. This encodes CASSQWRDRGEAQYF.

The chain combines TRBV7-9 with TRBJ2-3, with TRBD1 identical over 9 bases. Trimming removed 4 bases from V and 2 bases from J; junction bases left unmatched: 4. This CDR3 is 15 amino acids long. CDR1 SEHNR and CDR2 FQNEAQ come from the germline V gene (reference sequence). Here the CDR3 DNA reads TGTGCCAGCAGCTCGACAGGGGGGCCCACAGATACGCAGTATTTT. Translated: CASSSTGGPTDTQYF.

This clone turned up a few times. The gene calls are TRBV11-2 and TRBJ2-1; D uncertain. Trimming left V 1 base short and J 7 bases short, with 8 bases between. This CDR3 has 13 amino acids. Germline lookup yields CDR1 SGHAT and CDR2 FQNNGV. CDR3 residues: CASSLAYGNEQFF. The CDR3 nucleotides are TGTGCCAGCAGCTTAGCTTATGGAAATGAGCAGTTCTTC.

The rearrangement uses TRBV29-1 and TRBJ1-2, with D uncertain. V lost 3 bases and J lost 4, with 12 bases in between. The CDR3 runs to 13 residues. In germline, CDR1 is SQVTM, CDR2 ANQGSEA. CDR3 in DNA: TGCAGCGTTGATAACGGCAGGCTCTATGGCTACACCTTC. This encodes CSVDNGRLYGYTF.

In its sample, this clone was seen once. The chain links TRBV5-1 to TRBJ1-1, with 10 bases identical to TRBD1. Looked up from germline, CDR1 is SGHRS and CDR2 is YFSETQ. The CDR3 sequence is 16 residues long. The V segment lost 3 bases and the J segment 0 bases; nucleotides outside the gene matches: 5. Here the CDR3 reads CASSSTGGRLNTEAFF. CDR3 DNA sequence: TGCGCCAGCAGCTCGACAGGGGGCCGGTTGAACACTGAAGCTTTCTTT.

As concerns this clone: A read error may account for a junction end that differs from germline. V is TRBV9 and J is TRBJ2-3, with TRBD2 identical over 12 bases. The CDR3 has 17 amino acids. The germline gives CDR1 SGDLS, CDR2 YYNGEE. CDR3 in DNA: TGTGCCAGCAGCTCACCTAGCGGGAGGGCGAACACAGATACGCAGTGTTTT. This encodes CASSSPSGRANTDTQCF.

The rearrangement links TRBV7-8 to TRBJ2-1; TRBD2 matches at 9 bases. Germline trimming cut 2 bases from V and 8 bases from J; bases unmatched to any gene: 7. CDR3 length: 15 amino acids. CDR1 is SGHVS and CDR2 is FQNEAQ in the germline V gene. For the CDR3, the DNA is TGTGCCAGCAGCTTAAGGGCTAGCGGGAACTATGAGCAGTTCTTC. The encoded protein is CASSLRASGNYEQFF.

The chain combines TRBV27 with TRBJ1-4, with 8 bases identical to TRBD1. V gave up 1 base and J gave up 7 bases; unmatched junction bases: 11. Germline CDR1 is MNHEY and CDR2 is SMNVEV (reference sequence). This CDR3 has 17 residues. In DNA form, the CDR3 reads TGTGCCAGCAGTTTATTTTGGGCAGGGGGCCTGGGTGAAAAACTGTTTTTT. Its translation is CASSLFWAGGLGEKLFF. The entire variable domain, with the rest obtained from reference TRBV27 and TRBJ1-4, is as follows: EAQVTQNPRYLITVTGKKLTVTCSQNMNHEYMSWYRQDPGLGLRQIYYSMNVEVTDKGDVPEGYKVSRKEKRNFPLILESPSPNQTSLYFCASSLFWAGGLGEKLFFGSGTQLSVL.

The table lists this clone with a count of one. The chain has TRBV2 and TRBJ2-1; the match to TRBD1 covers 7 bases. The CDR3 runs to 14 residues. The germline V gene encodes CDR1 SNHLY and CDR2 FYNNEI. Trimming removed 1 base from V and 8 bases from J; junction bases left unmatched: 5. This CDR3 reads CASSEGQGGHEQFF. CDR3 DNA sequence: TGTGCCAGCAGTGAAGGACAGGGCGGGCATGAGCAGTTCTTC.

In this sample, this clone turned up once. V gene TRBV11-2 combines with J gene TRBJ2-3, with no clear D. V lost 1 base and J 0 bases, leaving 11 bases between the germline ends. The CDR3 has 16 residues. From germline, CDR1 is SGHAT and CDR2 FQNNGV. The chain's CDR3 is CASSLVGFGSTDTQYF. CDR3 nucleotides: TGTGCCAGCAGCTTAGTCGGATTCGGGAGCACAGATACGCAGTATTTT.